A selection of T cell receptor beta chains follows, all from one sample in a study of T cells in Graves' hyperthyroidism and ophthalmopathy. One entry per CDR3 protein, called by TCRdb with MiXCR from the multiplex PCR reads. The sample has fewer than 250,000 distinct CDR3 sequences, approximately 25% seen once. The material sequenced was blood. These receptors were obtained from a woman in her thirties or forties with Graves' ophthalmopathy. Both conserved end residues are part of each CDR3. The D gene is left open where the match is weak. Part of the rows lack a size; the others show once, few, many or a class for expanded clones.

CDR3nt: TGCGCCATCAGCCAAGATGCGTGGACAGTCGTTGGCGAGCAGTACTTC; CDR3aa: CAISQDAWTVVGEQYF; j_gene: TRBJ2-7; d_gene: .; v_gene: TRBV4-1; abundance: .
CDR3nt: TGTGCCAGCAGCCAAGCTAGCGGGAACCAAGAGACCCAGTACTTC; CDR3aa: CASSQASGNQETQYF; j_gene: TRBJ2-5; d_gene: TRBD2; v_gene: TRBV14; abundance: many
CDR3nt: TGTGCCAGCAGGGGACAGGATCATTACCCTTTCTTT; CDR3aa: CASRGQDHYPFF; j_gene: TRBJ1-1; d_gene: TRBD1; v_gene: TRBV12-3/TRBV12-4; abundance: once
CDR3nt: TGCGCCAGCAGCTTGAACCGGGAGACCCAGTACTTC; CDR3aa: CASSLNRETQYF; j_gene: TRBJ2-5; d_gene: .; v_gene: TRBV5-1; abundance: few
CDR3nt: TGTGCCAGCAGCCGAGGACTAGCGGGGCCATACGAGCAGTACTTC; CDR3aa: CASSRGLAGPYEQYF; j_gene: TRBJ2-7; d_gene: TRBD2; v_gene: TRBV6-5; abundance: many
CDR3nt: TGTGCCAGCAGGCGGACAGGACGGAACAATGAGCAGTTCTTC; CDR3aa: CASRRTGRNNEQFF; j_gene: TRBJ2-1; d_gene: TRBD1; v_gene: TRBV6-1; abundance: .
CDR3nt: TGTGCCAGCAGCCTTTATGGGGGCGTCACTGAAGCTTTCTTT; CDR3aa: CASSLYGGVTEAFF; j_gene: TRBJ1-1; d_gene: .; v_gene: TRBV11-2; abundance: many
CDR3nt: TGTGCCATCAGTGCCGGGACAGGGGGCCTCGAGCAGTACTTC; CDR3aa: CAISAGTGGLEQYF; j_gene: TRBJ2-7; d_gene: TRBD1; v_gene: TRBV10-3; abundance: many
CDR3nt: TGTGCCAGCAGTCTTACCAGGGGGTTCTACGAGCAGTACTTC; CDR3aa: CASSLTRGFYEQYF; j_gene: TRBJ2-7; d_gene: TRBD1; v_gene: TRBV12-3/TRBV12-4; abundance: many
CDR3nt: TGTGCCAGCAGTTATCCCGGGGCGAACACTGAAGCTTTCTTT; CDR3aa: CASSYPGANTEAFF; j_gene: TRBJ1-1; d_gene: .; v_gene: TRBV6-5; abundance: many
CDR3nt: TGTGCCACCAGCGTACAACTAGCGGGAGGGCTAAATGAGCAGTTCTTC; CDR3aa: CATSVQLAGGLNEQFF; j_gene: TRBJ2-1; d_gene: TRBD2; v_gene: TRBV15; abundance: many
CDR3nt: TGTGCCAGCAGCCCGGGGGGAACTAGCGTATACGAGCAGTACTTC; CDR3aa: CASSPGGTSVYEQYF; j_gene: TRBJ2-7; d_gene: TRBD2; v_gene: TRBV3-1; abundance: once
CDR3nt: TGTGCCAGCAGTGAATCGCAGCAGTATTCACCCCTCCACTTT; CDR3aa: CASSESQQYSPLHF; j_gene: TRBJ1-6; d_gene: .; v_gene: TRBV2; abundance: .
CDR3nt: TGCAGTGCTAGGGCCGAGGGAGCGGGAGTATACGAGCAGTACTTC; CDR3aa: CSARAEGAGVYEQYF; j_gene: TRBJ2-7; d_gene: TRBD2; v_gene: TRBV20-1; abundance: many
CDR3nt: TGTGCCAGCAGCGTAGGTCGAGGGGGCTGGACTGAAGCTTTCTTT; CDR3aa: CASSVGRGGWTEAFF; j_gene: TRBJ1-1; d_gene: TRBD1; v_gene: TRBV9; abundance: many
CDR3nt: TGTGCCACCGCTACTCAGGTAGGCTCCTACGAGCAGTACTTC; CDR3aa: CATATQVGSYEQYF; j_gene: TRBJ2-7; d_gene: .; v_gene: TRBV27; abundance: many
CDR3nt: TGTGCCAGCGGGACACAGAACACCGGGGAGCTGTTTTTT; CDR3aa: CASGTQNTGELFF; j_gene: TRBJ2-2; d_gene: .; v_gene: TRBV2; abundance: many
CDR3nt: TGTGCCAGCAGCCATAAAGGAGACACCGGGGAGCTGTTTTTT; CDR3aa: CASSHKGDTGELFF; j_gene: TRBJ2-2; d_gene: .; v_gene: TRBV3-1; abundance: many
CDR3nt: TGTGCCAGCAGTTTAGAGGGACTAGGCTCCTACGAGCAGTACTTC; CDR3aa: CASSLEGLGSYEQYF; j_gene: TRBJ2-7; d_gene: TRBD2; v_gene: TRBV12-3/TRBV12-4; abundance: many
CDR3nt: TGTGCCAGCAGCTGGCCGGGACTACAACAAGGGACCCAGTACTTC; CDR3aa: CASSWPGLQQGTQYF; j_gene: TRBJ2-5; d_gene: TRBD2; v_gene: TRBV7-2; abundance: few
CDR3nt: TGTGCCAGCAGTTCCGGGACAGATCCCTACGAGCAGTACTTC; CDR3aa: CASSSGTDPYEQYF; j_gene: TRBJ2-7; d_gene: TRBD1; v_gene: TRBV28; abundance: many
CDR3nt: TGTGCCAGCAGACTGATAGGGCGGGCCGGGGAGCTGTCTTTT; CDR3aa: CASRLIGRAGELSF; j_gene: TRBJ2-2; d_gene: .; v_gene: TRBV12-3/TRBV12-4; abundance: .
CDR3nt: TGTGCCACCAGGGACAGGGAGGCGTATAGCAATCAGCCCCAGCATTTT; CDR3aa: CATRDREAYSNQPQHF; j_gene: TRBJ1-5; d_gene: TRBD1; v_gene: TRBV24-1; abundance: .
CDR3nt: TGTGCCAGCAGTTTAAGAGGGTGGGGGTACAGCACTGAAGCTTTCTTT; CDR3aa: CASSLRGWGYSTEAFF; j_gene: TRBJ1-1; d_gene: .; v_gene: TRBV28; abundance: many
CDR3nt: TGTGCCAGCAGTGTTGAAGGAGTCTATGGCTACACCTTC; CDR3aa: CASSVEGVYGYTF; j_gene: TRBJ1-2; d_gene: .; v_gene: TRBV6-1; abundance: .
CDR3nt: TGTGCCACCAGTGAGTTCTCAGGGGCTGAAGCTTTCTTT; CDR3aa: CATSEFSGAEAFF; j_gene: TRBJ1-1; d_gene: .; v_gene: TRBV24-1; abundance: many
CDR3nt: TGCAGTGCTAGAGATGGGTCCGACGCCACCGGGGAGCTGTTTTTT; CDR3aa: CSARDGSDATGELFF; j_gene: TRBJ2-2; d_gene: .; v_gene: TRBV20-1; abundance: many
CDR3nt: TGTGCCAGCAGCTTAGCGCTAGGGGGACCCTACGAGCAGTACTTC; CDR3aa: CASSLALGGPYEQYF; j_gene: TRBJ2-7; d_gene: .; v_gene: TRBV7-8; abundance: many
CDR3nt: TGTGCCAGCCGGGACACTGAAGCTTTCTTT; CDR3aa: CASRDTEAFF; j_gene: TRBJ1-1; d_gene: .; v_gene: TRBV6-1; abundance: many
CDR3nt: TGTGCCAGCAGACCCTCGGACAGGGGGGTCAAGGAGACCCAGTACTTC; CDR3aa: CASRPSDRGVKETQYF; j_gene: TRBJ2-5; d_gene: TRBD1; v_gene: TRBV11-2; abundance: .
CDR3nt: TGTGCCAGCAGAAGCGGGAGGAACACCGGGGAGCTGTTTTTT; CDR3aa: CASRSGRNTGELFF; j_gene: TRBJ2-2; d_gene: TRBD2; v_gene: TRBV6-1; abundance: many
CDR3nt: TGTGCCAGCAGCCCAGACAGGGCAGAGACCCAGTACTTC; CDR3aa: CASSPDRAETQYF; j_gene: TRBJ2-5; d_gene: TRBD1; v_gene: TRBV7-8; abundance: many
CDR3nt: TGTGCCAGCATGGGGGGGGCAGCTGCTTTCTTT; CDR3aa: CASMGGAAAFF; j_gene: TRBJ1-1; d_gene: .; v_gene: TRBV2; abundance: many
CDR3nt: TGTGCCAGCAGTTACCACTTATCCGATGGGAAAGGCTACACCTTC; CDR3aa: CASSYHLSDGKGYTF; j_gene: TRBJ1-2; d_gene: .; v_gene: TRBV6-5; abundance: .
CDR3nt: TGTGCCTGGAGTTCACAGGGGGGAAGCTCTGGAAACACCATATATTTT; CDR3aa: CAWSSQGGSSGNTIYF; j_gene: TRBJ1-3; d_gene: TRBD1; v_gene: TRBV30; abundance: few